The source of this T cell receptor beta chain is a study of Ad26.COV2.S vaccination and SARS-CoV-2 variants (dated by TCRdb to the early 2020s). Describing the broader study: The specificity and breadth of SARS-CoV-2-reactive T cell receptors after Ad26.COV2.S vaccination were assessed by TCRbeta repertoire sequencing. The TCR-sequenced set comprised roughly 30 samples: approximately 20 Ad26.COV2.S vaccine recipients, 5 placebo recipients and 8 SARS-CoV-2 convalescent individuals. Paper-wide results and their limitations: According to the authors, total T cell responses may have been underestimated by the TCR breadth and depth analyses. Substantial breadth of spike-specific CD8+ and CD4+ T cell responses was reported after vaccination. Vaccine and placebo recipients had similar non-spike TCR breadth, a finding consistent with the vaccine containing only spike. Higher spike-specific TCR breadth was observed in Ad26.COV2.S recipients than in placebo recipients (P = 0.0014).

In regard to this clone: Its recognized antigen is unknown. No per-base quality is available; no much larger clone lies one base away.

The immunoSEQ Assay was the method used to sequence TCRbeta CDR3 regions. After extraction, genomic DNA underwent amplification by bias-controlled multiplex PCR, followed by high-throughput sequencing. As for the original processing: To quantify the absolute abundance of every unique TCRbeta CDR3 region, sequences were collapsed and filtered. T cell fraction was estimated by normalization of TCRbeta template counts to usable DNA, with usable DNA being measured through amplification of reference genes present in all nucleated cells. Repertoire TCRs were annotated as SARS-CoV-2-specific when V gene, CDR3 amino acid sequence and J gene were exactly matched to a known reactive TCR set. The reference SARS-CoV-2 TCR set was derived from MIRA and filtered for enrichment in COVID-19-positive ImmuneCODE repertoires, a step that removed public or cross-reactive TCRs. Using the MIRA antigens, annotated TCRs were further analysed by specific ORF or by position within an ORF. Breadth was defined as the number of annotated unique rearrangements divided by the total number of unique productive rearrangements, and depth was defined as the summed frequency of the annotated unique rearrangements. TCR breadth was compared between groups using two-sided Wilcoxon rank-sum tests. This is the immuneACCESS table as TCRdb keeps it, with only in-frame sequences that have V and J called. A part of the clones is gone; compared with another copy, unresolved V genes explain less than half, and the rest is unexplained. The V and J calls and clone size are taken from that table; D and trimming were inferred from the DNA. The table for this sample lists under 150,000 clones; more than 80% of them were counted only once. Of the sample, 5% is held by the ten largest clones.

Counted from cysteine to phenylalanine, this CDR3 has 16 amino acids. Of all the DNA, just the CDR3 is kept, 48 bases in frame from base 1. V lost 1 base and J lost 0 bases; the stretch between them is 12 bases long. CDR1 and CDR2 are drawn from the germline V gene: LGHNA, YSLEER. The sample's time point, from its label and the paper: individuals recovered from natural SARS-CoV-2 infection. The sequence links TRBV4-3 to TRBJ1-1; no D gene can be assigned with confidence. This TCR came from a human donor who had recovered from COVID-19. The sequencing used peripheral blood, collected after recovery from COVID-19. The CDR3 protein sequence reads: CASSQGRFSMNTEAFF. The nucleotides are TGCGCCAGCAGCCAAGGGCGTTTCTCCATGAACACTGAAGCTTTCTTT.